The 28 T cell receptor beta chains presented below share a single source sample, sequenced in a study of glioma-infiltrating T cells. The iRepertoire nested amplicon-rescue multiplex PCR amplified TCR alpha and beta CDR3s from RNA. In TCRdb, the multiplex PCR reads were re-called with MiXCR into one record per CDR3 protein. The table records around 190,000 distinct CDR3 sequences, more than 25% of them present only once. The sample consisted of glioma tissue, nonneoplastic brain tissue, or PBMCs (not recorded which). These receptors originate from a human donor with low-grade glioma or glioblastoma, undergoing nonglioma brain surgery, or in good health (not recorded which).

This chain joins TRBV6-1 and TRBJ1-6, with a weak D call TRBD1 (5 bases). This CDR3 is 14 amino acids long. Germline CDR1 is MNHNS and CDR2 is SASEGT. The V end was cut by 6 bases, the J end by 9 bases, with 15 bases between. The CDR3 DNA follows: TGTGCCAGCAGCCCCGGGACCCTTGCTTCACCCCTCCACTTT. Encoded protein: CASSPGTLASPLHF.

The genes are TRBV12-5 and TRBJ1-1; the D gene is possibly TRBD1 (6 bases). Deletions cut 7 bases from V and 0 bases from J, with 24 bases between. CDR1 and CDR2 from the germline V gene are LGHNT and FRNRAP. This CDR3 comprises 18 residues. The DNA of the CDR3 is TGTGCTAGTGCTCCACCCATGGGGGGGGGCGGGATGAACACTGAAGCTTTCTTT. This gives the protein CASAPPMGGGGMNTEAFF. Full variable domain (missing parts from reference TRBV12-5 and TRBJ1-1): DARVTQTPRHKVTEMGQEVTMRCQPILGHNTVFWYRQTMMQGLELLAYFRNRAPLDDSGMPKDRFSAEMPDATLATLKIQPSEPRDSAVYFCASAPPMGGGGMNTEAFFGQGTRLTVV.

Many counts were recorded for this clonotype. The CDR3 DNA is TGTGCCAGTAGGGCTAGCGGGGCCTACAATGAGCAGTTCTTC. It translates to CASRASGAYNEQFF. This chain uses TRBV19 with TRBJ2-1, with 9 bases aligning to TRBD2. Germline loops: CDR1 LNHDA, CDR2 SQIVND (reference sequence). This CDR3 is built from 14 residues. Trimming cost V 6 bases and J 2 bases; bases outside gene matches: 2.

This clonotype has ten or more counts. The chain joins TRBV7-2 to TRBJ2-7; possibly TRBD1 or TRBD2 for D (5 bases each). The length of the CDR3 is 16 residues. V lost 5 bases to trimming and J lost 2 bases, with 19 bases between them. The V gene's germline CDR1 is SGHTA and CDR2 FQGNSA. Here the CDR3 DNA reads TGTGCCAGCAGCCCGGAGGCCCACCAGGGTACCTACGAGCAGTACTTC. It codes for CASSPEAHQGTYEQYF. Based on the CDR3 plus reference TRBV7-2 and TRBJ2-7, the full variable domain is GAGVSQSPSNKVTEKGKDVELRCDPISGHTALYWYRQSLGQGLEFLIYFQGNSAPDKSGLPSDRFSAERTGGSVSTLTIQRTQQEDSAVYLCASSPEAHQGTYEQYFGPGTRLTVT.

There are many counts of this clonotype. The CDR3 loop is CASRNPGIAQRQYF. CDR3 nucleotides: TGTGCCAGCAGAAATCCGGGGATAGCACAAAGGCAGTACTTC. The V and J genes are TRBV6-1 and TRBJ2-7; a weak D match, TRBD2 (5 bases). Germline values: CDR1 MNHNS, CDR2 SASEGT. There are 14 residues in the CDR3. Trimming took 6 bases from V and 9 from J, leaving 21 bases between them.

This clonotype has a count of ten or more. The V call is TRBV18, the J call TRBJ2-1; D is unresolved. The germline V gene encodes CDR1 KGHSH and CDR2 LQKENI. V lost 6 bases, J lost 9 bases, and 18 bases lay in between. The CDR3 sequence is 14 residues long. The CDR3, as DNA: TGTGCCAGCTCTAGAGCCGCAGTTAACGGTGAGCAGTTCTTC. Its protein product is CASSRAAVNGEQFF.

This clonotype was seen repeatedly, ten times or more. The rearrangement links TRBV10-3 to TRBJ1-5; D remains ambiguous. Germline lookup yields CDR1 ENHRY and CDR2 SYGVKD. V was trimmed by 4 bases and J by 1 base, leaving 5 bases between them. The CDR3 is 13 amino acids. CDR3 bases: TGTGCCATCAGTGTTACGAGCAATCAGCCCCAGCATTTT. It specifies CAISVTSNQPQHF.

This clonotype was counted at least ten times. This chain connects TRBV7-2 to TRBJ2-1; D remains unclear. This CDR3 comprises 15 residues. Germline V gives CDR1 SGHTA, CDR2 FQGNSA. Trimming removed 3 bases at V and 7 bases at J, with 16 bases between. The CDR3 protein is CASSFVPGSGNEQFF. The CDR3 DNA sequence: TGTGCCAGCAGCTTCGTCCCGGGTTCGGGTAATGAGCAGTTCTTC.

The chain couples TRBV5-1 to TRBJ2-5; 7 bases are shared with TRBD2. Germline loops: CDR1 SGHRS, CDR2 YFSETQ. J lost 4 bases, V lost 3 bases, and 12 bases had no gene match. The CDR3 totals 16 residues. As DNA, the CDR3 is TGCGCCAGCAGCTCAGCTAGCGGAGACCCTGGAGAGACCCAGTACTTC. This translates into CASSSASGDPGETQYF.

This clonotype was picked up many times. The chain joins TRBV27 to TRBJ1-2; no clear D gene. The length of the CDR3 is 13 residues. Deletions cut 4 bases from V and 14 bases from J, with 20 bases between. The germline CDR1 and CDR2 sequences are MNHEY and SMNVEV (reference sequence). CDR3 in DNA: TGTGCCAGCAGTTGGATATCCGAGGCGCGTCTTACCTTC. It codes for CASSWISEARLTF.

This chain uses TRBV5-1 with TRBJ2-1; D tentatively reads TRBD1 or TRBD2 (5 bases each). The end of the DNA is better explained by TRBJ2-7, so the J call may be wrong. CDR1 and CDR2 (germline): SGHRS, YFSETQ. The CDR3 is 14 amino acids. CDR3 sequence (DNA): TGCGCCAGCAGCTTGGTCCGGGGCTCATACGAGCAGTACTTC. It encodes CASSLVRGSYEQYF.

This clonotype was found many times. This rearrangement joins TRBV20-1 to TRBJ1-1; D is possibly TRBD1 (5 bases). The V end lost 0 bases, the J end lost 10 bases, and 15 bases lay between the germline ends. Germline V gives CDR1 DFQATT, CDR2 SNEGSKA (reference sequence). The CDR3 covers 13 residues. DNA for the CDR3: TGCAGTGCTAGAGATCCATTGGGGCAGGGAGCTTTCTTT. Its protein product is CSARDPLGQGAFF.

This clonotype was detected ten times or more. The chain joins TRBV6-1 to TRBJ1-5; the D is unclear. V gave up 4 bases and J gave up 3 bases, with 7 bases separating them. Germline-derived CDR1 and CDR2 are MNHNS and SASEGT. This CDR3 has 13 residues. CDR3 protein: CASSAWTNQPQHF. CDR3 bases: TGTGCCAGCAGTGCCTGGACCAATCAGCCCCAGCATTTT.

This clonotype was observed at least ten times. The rearrangement joins TRBV20-1 to TRBJ2-7; 11 bases are shared with TRBD2. The CDR3 totals 14 residues. Germline CDR1 is DFQATT and CDR2 is SNEGSKA (reference sequence). Trimming at V came to 6 bases and at J to 3 bases, leaving 7 bases not matched to a gene. CDR3 sequence reads: CSAEGTSGDYEQYF. The CDR3 coding sequence is TGCAGTGCGGAGGGGACTAGCGGTGACTACGAGCAGTACTTC.

The sample holds many counts of this clonotype. The chain joins TRBV6-5 to TRBJ2-7; weak D call: TRBD2 (6 bases). The CDR3 has 16 residues. Trimming stripped 0 bases from V and 6 bases from J, with 18 bases between. Germline CDR1 is MNHEY and CDR2 is SVGAGI. For the CDR3, the DNA is TGTGCCAGCAGTTACTCGGGTCGGACCTCCGGGGGCGAGCAGTACTTC. The encoded protein is CASSYSGRTSGGEQYF.

This clonotype was detected only a few times. The chain has TRBV7-9 and TRBJ2-1; D is possibly TRBD2 (5 bases). This CDR3 contains 16 residues. From germline, CDR1 is SEHNR and CDR2 FQNEAQ (reference sequence). Between the trimmed V and J ends, which lost 2 bases and 2 bases, there was a span of 13 bases. The CDR3: CASSLTRGSAYNEQFF. CDR3 sequence (DNA): TGTGCCAGCAGCTTAACTAGAGGGAGCGCCTACAATGAGCAGTTCTTC.

This clonotype has ten or more counts. This sequence joins TRBV11-1 and TRBJ1-3; D gene unclear. Germline assignment: CDR1 SGHAT and CDR2 FQDESV (reference sequence). Trimming pared 5 bases from V and 2 bases from J, leaving 10 bases between. The CDR3 runs to 14 residues. The CDR3 DNA sequence: TGTGCCAGCAGCCGCGATCGAGCTGGAAACACCATATATTTT. The encoded protein is CASSRDRAGNTIYF.

Remarks on this clonotype: This may be a read error: a much more frequent sequence differs by one nucleotide. The chain is built from TRBV2 and TRBJ2-3; TRBD2 matches 8 bases. Germline V gene sequence: CDR1 SNHLY, CDR2 FYNNEI. The length of the CDR3 is 16 residues. The trim removed 10 bases at V and 2 bases at J, leaving 14 bases unmatched. The CDR3 sequence is CAIRERAGGTTDTQYF. DNA of the CDR3: TGTGCCATCAGGGAACGTGCGGGAGGTACCACAGATACGCAGTATTTT.

Turning to this clonotype: Lacking the conserved final phenylalanine or tryptophan, this CDR3 likely reflects a read error. The J gene is TRBJ1-2, the V gene TRBV10-2; TRBD1 agrees at 8 bases. Germline lookup yields CDR1 WSHSY and CDR2 SAAADI. The CDR3 length is 13 residues. The CDR3 loop is CAVTDRASGGYTL. Here the CDR3 DNA reads TGTGCCGTGACGGACAGGGCTTCAGGTGGCTACACCCTC.

This clonotype has a handful of counts. The genes are TRBV9 and TRBJ2-7, with TRBD1 matching 7 bases. J gave up 2 bases and V 0 bases, and 5 bases lay outside the gene matches. The CDR3 covers 15 residues. Germline V lookup: CDR1 SGDLS, CDR2 YYNGEE. This chain's CDR3 is CASSVDWTGTYEQYF. The CDR3 DNA sequence: TGTGCCAGCAGCGTAGACTGGACAGGTACCTACGAGCAGTACTTC.

This chain joins TRBV19 and TRBJ1-2, with TRBD1 matching 9 bases. J was trimmed by 2 bases and V by 6 bases; bases with no gene match: 4. This CDR3 region has 14 residues. Germline CDR1 and CDR2: LNHDA and SQIVND (reference sequence). The CDR3 region is CASRRQGENYGYTF. In DNA form, the CDR3 reads TGTGCCAGTAGGAGACAGGGGGAGAACTATGGCTACACCTTC.

The V and J genes are TRBV29-1 and TRBJ2-3; D unresolved. Germline-derived CDR1 and CDR2 are SQVTM and ANQGSEA. The CDR3 length is 15 residues. Deletions cut 0 bases from V and 0 bases from J, with 10 bases between. The CDR3 here is CSVEDQVWSTDTQYF. As DNA, the CDR3 is TGCAGCGTTGAAGATCAGGTCTGGAGCACAGATACGCAGTATTTT.

Here the CDR3 reads CASGSSGKETQYF. The CDR3, as DNA: TGTGCTAGTGGTTCCTCGGGGAAAGAGACCCAGTACTTC. V usage is TRBV12-5 and J usage is TRBJ2-5, with D perhaps matching TRBD2 (5 bases). Per the germline V gene, CDR1 is LGHNT and CDR2 is FRNRAP. The CDR3 has 13 residues. Between the trimmed V and J ends, which lost 4 bases and 3 bases, there was a span of 9 bases.

The chain uses TRBV4-3 and TRBJ2-3; 7 nucleotides agree with TRBD1. V was clipped by 4 bases and J by 0 bases; unmatched bases: 19. CDR1 and CDR2 from the germline V gene are LGHNA and YSLEER. The CDR3 is 20 residues long. The CDR3 loop is CASSLLALPPGGISTDTQYF. CDR3 coding DNA: TGCGCCAGCAGCCTCCTGGCCCTCCCTCCAGGGGGAATTAGCACAGATACGCAGTATTTT.

The chain carries TRBV28 and TRBJ1-2, with 8 bases matching TRBD1. The J segment lost 8 bases and the V segment lost 6 bases, leaving 8 bases of the junction unmatched. The CDR3 totals 13 residues. Per the germline V gene, CDR1 is MDHEN and CDR2 is SYDVKM. DNA of the CDR3: TGTGCCAGCAGCGGTGACAGGGGACAAGGCTACACCTTC. The encoded protein is CASSGDRGQGYTF.

This chain uses TRBV20-1 with TRBJ1-4; D is unresolved. The V gene lost 3 bases and the J gene lost 2 bases, with 16 bases spanning the gap. CDR3 length: 16 residues. Germline loops: CDR1 DFQATT, CDR2 SNEGSKA (reference sequence). The CDR3 protein is CSARVHGSRTNEKLFF. The CDR3 DNA is TGCAGTGCTAGGGTTCACGGAAGTCGGACTAATGAAAAACTGTTTTTT.

In its sample, this clonotype was seen many times. This chain links TRBV2 with TRBJ1-1; D is unclear. Trimming took off 4 bases at V and 0 bases at J, with 6 bases between the two ends. Looked up from germline, CDR1 is SNHLY and CDR2 is FYNNEI. This CDR3 region has 13 residues. The CDR3 here is CASSGIMNTEAFF. CDR3 sequence (DNA): TGTGCCAGCAGTGGTATAATGAACACTGAAGCTTTCTTT.

Comments on this clonotype: Mismatch with germline at one junction end may stem from a read error. CDR3 in amino acids: CASSECFRTGVNEHFF. The CDR3 DNA follows: TGTGCCAGCAGTGAATGCTTCAGGACAGGGGTGAATGAGCATTTCTTC. V is TRBV6-1 and J is TRBJ2-1; 9 bases fit TRBD1. The CDR3 is made up of 16 amino acids. Germline values: CDR1 MNHNS, CDR2 SASEGT.